This T cell receptor (beta chain) was documented in a study of cytomegalovirus exposure and HLA in healthy donors. Study-wide context: Earlier sequencing of 200 million or so T cells yielded under 120 million unique TCR beta sequences.

Trimming took 4 bases from V and 8 from J, leaving 14 bases between them. Germline V lookup: CDR1 MDHEN, CDR2 SYDVKM. CDR3 size: 13 residues. A multiplex PCR was run with 60 Vbeta primers and 13 Jbeta primers. Profiling relied on immunoSEQ multiplex PCR, and the TCRdb table lists in-frame clones only, not all of them. The sample records over 150,000 clones, 70% to 75% being singletons. Regarding this clone: Its matching antigen is unknown.

The study's findings and limits: The authors later found HLA-associated TCR beta chains more clonally expanded than equally common others. An analysis that was carried out later associated 15,000 to 20,000 TCR beta sequences with HLA alleles at 0.05 false discovery rate.

This rearrangement joins TRBV28 to TRBJ1-2; D is ambiguous. The TCR sequence derives from a male donor in good health and CMV-seronegative. Sample: PBMCs. CDR3 bases: TGTGCCAGCAGTTCCGTAACCTTGAGGGGCTACACCTTC. Protein product: CASSSVTLRGYTF.